These 12 T cell receptor beta chains share one sample of origin, sequenced in a study of T cell clonotyping in hematopoietic cell transplantation. Profiled with immunoSEQ multiplex PCR; TCRdb holds only in-frame clones, not every one. Here the sample spans some 17,000 clones, around 85% being singletons. This specimen was PBMCs, taken 100 days after allogeneic stem cell transplant. These receptors were collected from a male patient aged 60-69 years who had an allogeneic stem cell transplant from a related donor, so the T cells may come from the graft donor. Some clones in this sample may be carry-over from other donors' samples.

CDR3 sequence reads: CASSPQTAPNSPLHF. DNA for the CDR3: TGTGCCAGCAGCCCCCAGACGGCCCCTAATTCACCCCTCCACTTT. The chain joins TRBV7-6 to TRBJ1-6; D gene uncertain. V lost 5 bases and J lost 6, with 14 bases in between. CDR1 and CDR2 from the germline V gene are SGHVS and FNYEAQ. The CDR3 is 15 amino acids.

In this sample, this clone turned up a few times. The J gene is TRBJ2-2, the V gene TRBV5-6; D is possibly TRBD1 or TRBD2 (5 bases each). Trimming removed 4 bases from V and 4 bases from J, with 20 bases in between. The CDR3 has 17 residues. The germline V gene has CDR1 SGHDT and CDR2 YYEEEE. For the CDR3, the DNA is TGTGCCAGCAGCCGTCGGGACCTCAGTAAGTCCACCGGGGAGCTGTTTTTT. This codes for CASSRRDLSKSTGELFF. Together with reference TRBV5-6 and TRBJ2-2, the CDR3 gives the full variable domain: DAGVTQSPTHLIKTRGQQVTLRCSPKSGHDTVSWYQQALGQGPQFIFQYYEEEERQRGNFPDRFSGHQFPNYSSELNVNALLLGDSALYLCASSRRDLSKSTGELFFGEGSRLTVL.

V usage is TRBV5-1 and J usage is TRBJ1-1; no reliable D call. CDR3 length: 14 residues. Trimming pared 0 bases from V and 1 base from J, leaving 7 bases between. Germline CDR1 SGHRS, CDR2 YFSETQ. The CDR3 loop is CASSLVSGNTEAFF. In nucleotides, the CDR3 is TGCGCCAGCAGCTTGGTTTCGGGGAACACTGAAGCTTTCTTT.

This clone was found once. The rearrangement uses TRBV10-1 and TRBJ2-3; no firm D call. V was pared by 3 bases and J by 5 bases, with 15 bases between. This CDR3 is built from 15 residues. Germline-derived CDR1 and CDR2 are WNHNN and SYGVQD (reference sequence). DNA of the CDR3: TGCGCCAGCAGTGACCGGTCACCCCCGGGAGATACGCAGTATTTT. Amino acid sequence: CASSDRSPPGDTQYF.

The V and J genes are TRBV10-3 and TRBJ1-2; D may be TRBD1 (5 bases). Germline CDR1 ENHRY, CDR2 SYGVKD. The CDR3 is 17 residues long. Trimming removed 3 bases from V and 1 base from J, with 18 bases in between. CDR3 sequence: CAISDPWGDALNYGYTF. The CDR3 bases are TGTGCCATCAGTGACCCATGGGGGGACGCTCTTAACTATGGCTACACCTTC.

This clone appeared once. The chain couples TRBV29-1 to TRBJ1-1, with TRBD1 identical over 11 bases. J lost 3 bases, V lost 2 bases, and 8 bases had no gene match. Germline assignment: CDR1 SQVTM and CDR2 ANQGSEA. This CDR3 has 16 amino acids. CDR3 in amino acids: CSVESQGQGVDTEAFF. CDR3 bases: TGCAGCGTTGAATCCCAGGGACAGGGGGTGGACACTGAAGCTTTCTTT.

V usage is TRBV6-5 and J usage is TRBJ1-3; 8 nucleotides align to TRBD1. The trim removed 4 bases at V and 4 bases at J, leaving 3 bases unmatched. Germline V lookup: CDR1 MNHEY, CDR2 SVGAGI. The CDR3 extends over 14 amino acids. The CDR3 is CASSWTGTGNTIYF. The DNA of the CDR3 is TGTGCCAGCAGTTGGACAGGGACCGGAAACACCATATATTTT.

The J gene is TRBJ2-1, the V gene TRBV2; 7 positions agree with TRBD2. The germline gives CDR1 SNHLY, CDR2 FYNNEI. This CDR3 contains 14 residues. V trimming: 2 bases; J trimming: 7 bases; junction bases outside the gene matches: 5. The CDR3 DNA reads TGTGCCAGCAGTGAAAGCGGGGCTGGGAATGAGCAGTTCTTC. The encoded protein is CASSESGAGNEQFF.

The chain uses TRBV5-4 and TRBJ1-3, with D unclear. The V and J ends lost 2 bases and 8 bases respectively, with 11 bases between them. The CDR3 has 13 residues. Germline values: CDR1 SGHNT, CDR2 YYREEE (reference sequence). CDR3 amino acids: CASSFGFSDTIYF. DNA of the CDR3: TGTGCCAGCAGCTTTGGGTTTAGTGACACCATATATTTT. Drawing the rest from reference TRBV5-4 and TRBJ1-3, the complete variable domain is ETGVTQSPTHLIKTRGQQVTLRCSSQSGHNTVSWYQQALGQGPQFIFQYYREEENGRGNFPPRFSGLQFPNYSSELNVNALELDDSALYLCASSFGFSDTIYFGEGSWLTVV.

J is TRBJ1-2 and V is TRBV12-5, with a weak D call TRBD1 (5 bases). The CDR3 spans 19 residues. The germline V and J ends were trimmed by 7 bases and 4 bases, with 31 bases remaining between them. Germline V gene sequence: CDR1 LGHNT, CDR2 FRNRAP. CDR3 in DNA: TGTGCTAGTGTGGGTACCTCGTGGGACGTCTTTATGTTTGGCTATGGCTACACCTTC. Translated: CASVGTSWDVFMFGYGYTF.

The chain employs TRBV6-5 and TRBJ2-3; D remains unclear. The ends were cut back, 2 bases at V and 7 bases at J, with 10 bases in the middle. CDR1 MNHEY and CDR2 SVGAGI come from the germline V gene. The CDR3 covers 13 residues. This CDR3 reads CASSYPHGNTQYF. The CDR3 DNA reads as TGTGCCAGCAGTTACCCGCACGGAAATACGCAGTATTTT.

The table lists this clone with a count of one. The chain is built from TRBV7-9 and TRBJ1-1; D gene unclear. V was clipped by 6 bases and J by 4 bases, with 18 bases between them. The CDR3 length is 15 residues. Germline CDR1 and CDR2: SEHNR and FQNEAQ (reference sequence). DNA for the CDR3: TGTGCCAGCAGTTTCATAATCGACCGCGGCACTGAAGCTTTCTTT. Translating gives CASSFIIDRGTEAFF.